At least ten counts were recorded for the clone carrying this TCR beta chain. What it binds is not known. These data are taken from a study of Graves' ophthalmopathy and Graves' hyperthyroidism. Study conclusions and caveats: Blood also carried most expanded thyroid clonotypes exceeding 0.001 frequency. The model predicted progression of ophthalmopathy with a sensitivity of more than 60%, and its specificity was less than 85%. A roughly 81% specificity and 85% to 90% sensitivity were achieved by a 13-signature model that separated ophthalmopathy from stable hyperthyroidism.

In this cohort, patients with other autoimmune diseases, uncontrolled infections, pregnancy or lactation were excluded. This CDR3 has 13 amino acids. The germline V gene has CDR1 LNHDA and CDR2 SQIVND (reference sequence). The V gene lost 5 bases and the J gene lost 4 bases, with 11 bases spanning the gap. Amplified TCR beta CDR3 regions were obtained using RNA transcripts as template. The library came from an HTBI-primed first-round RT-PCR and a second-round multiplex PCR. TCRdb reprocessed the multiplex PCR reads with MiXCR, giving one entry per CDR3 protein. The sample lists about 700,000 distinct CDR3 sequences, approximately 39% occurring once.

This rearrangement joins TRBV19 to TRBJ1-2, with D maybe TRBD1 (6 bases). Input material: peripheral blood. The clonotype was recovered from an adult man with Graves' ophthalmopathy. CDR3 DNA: TGTGCCAGTAGTCGAAGGGGGATCTATGGCTACACCTTC. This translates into CASSRRGIYGYTF.